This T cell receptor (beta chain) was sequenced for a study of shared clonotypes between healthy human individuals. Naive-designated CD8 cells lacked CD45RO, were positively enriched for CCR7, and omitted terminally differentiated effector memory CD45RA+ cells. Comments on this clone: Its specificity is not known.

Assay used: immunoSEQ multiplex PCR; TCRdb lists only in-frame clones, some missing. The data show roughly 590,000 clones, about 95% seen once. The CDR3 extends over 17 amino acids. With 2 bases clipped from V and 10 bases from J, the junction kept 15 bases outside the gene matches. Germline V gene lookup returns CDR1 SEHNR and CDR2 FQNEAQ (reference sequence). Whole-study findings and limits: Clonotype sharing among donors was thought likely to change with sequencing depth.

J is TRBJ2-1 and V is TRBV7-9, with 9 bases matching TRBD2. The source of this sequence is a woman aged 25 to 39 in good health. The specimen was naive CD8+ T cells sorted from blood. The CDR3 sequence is CASSLSKGASGTREQFF. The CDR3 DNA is TGTGCCAGCAGCTTATCGAAGGGGGCTAGCGGGACGCGGGAGCAGTTCTTC.